This TCR beta chain was obtained from a study of technical replicates of blood from a few donors. The V gene lost 5 bases and the J gene lost 5 bases, with 3 bases spanning the gap. CDR1 and CDR2 from the germline V gene are SEHNR and FQNEAQ (reference sequence). The CDR3 runs to 11 residues. Produced via immunoSEQ multiplex PCR; TCRdb's table is partial and in-frame only. There are about 70,000 clones in the sample; roughly 90% occur only once, and approximately 0.4% lies in the top ten. J is TRBJ2-2 and V is TRBV7-9; D gene ambiguous. The receptor's source is a human donor in good health. The sample taken for sequencing was T cells isolated from PBMCs. CDR3: CASSLTGELFF. DNA of the CDR3: TGTGCCAGCAGCCTTACCGGGGAGCTGTTTTTT.